This T cell receptor beta chain stems from a study of T cells after yellow fever vaccination. Germline CDR1 SGHTA, CDR2 FQGNSA. This CDR3 has 13 amino acids. Trimming at V came to 2 bases and at J to 5 bases, leaving 3 bases not matched to a gene. Regarding the study as a whole: The CD4 and CD8 compartments had a small share of their clonotypes in common.

Notes on this clonotype: The antigen remains unidentified.

Template switching by 5'RACE produced TCR cDNA, adding a universal primer site and UMIs. TCRdb re-derived calls from the 5' RACE reads in MiXCR, one entry per CDR3 protein. Among approximately 260,000 distinct CDR3 sequences, 10% to 15% were seen once, and the ten largest hold 0.4% to 0.55%. The clonotype was recovered from a man aged 25-45 years who received the YFV17D yellow fever vaccine. This chain joins TRBV7-2 and TRBJ2-7; 7 bases map to TRBD2. The sequences come from CD4+ T cells sorted from PBMCs, collected 45 days after the yellow fever booster vaccination. The CDR3 sequence is CASSLRGGDEQYF. CDR3 DNA: TGTGCCAGCAGCTTACGGGGAGGGGACGAGCAGTACTTC.